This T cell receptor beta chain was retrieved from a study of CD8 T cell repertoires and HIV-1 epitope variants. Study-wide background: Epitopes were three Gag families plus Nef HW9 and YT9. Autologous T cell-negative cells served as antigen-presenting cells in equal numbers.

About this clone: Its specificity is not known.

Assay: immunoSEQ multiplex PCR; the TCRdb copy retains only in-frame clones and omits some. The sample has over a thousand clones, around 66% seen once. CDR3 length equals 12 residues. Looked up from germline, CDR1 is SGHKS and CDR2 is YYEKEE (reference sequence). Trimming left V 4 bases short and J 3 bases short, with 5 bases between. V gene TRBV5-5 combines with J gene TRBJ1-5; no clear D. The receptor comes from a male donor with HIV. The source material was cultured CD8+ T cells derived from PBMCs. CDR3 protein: CASSDHNQPQHF. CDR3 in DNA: TGTGCCAGCAGCGATCACAATCAGCCCCAGCATTTT.